The TCR beta chain under discussion was sequenced for a study of blood T cell repertoires in COVID-19. Study in general: PBMCs, B-cell-depleted T cells, or T cells were the source of the cDNA or gDNA that made up the material.

The CDR3 covers 12 residues. Trimming took off 5 bases at V and 2 bases at J, with 7 bases between the two ends. Germline CDR1 SGHRS, CDR2 YFSETQ. Authors' data handling: Reference gene primer amplification gave estimated nucleated cell counts. The table came from immunoSEQ multiplex PCR; TCRdb's copy has only in-frame clones and leaves some out. V and J calls and clone size are given by that table; D and trimming were obtained from the DNA. The sample comprises 220,000 or so clones, more than 85% of which are singletons, and roughly a tenth rests with the top ten. Followed longitudinally, the Seattle patients had been enrolled during active infection.

The sequence derives from a woman aged 50 to 60 with COVID-19, enrolled during active disease. Sequencing was carried out using peripheral blood. The gene calls are TRBV5-1 and TRBJ2-5, with a tentative D call TRBD1 (5 bases). Written as DNA, the CDR3 is TGCGCCAGCAGGACAGCTCAAGAGACCCAGTACTTC. The encoded protein is CASRTAQETQYF.